The 22 T cell receptor beta chains listed next were all sequenced from one sample in a study of molecular identifiers for immune sequencing clone quantification. TCRdb ran MiXCR on the PCR reads and lists one entry per CDR3 protein. The profile covers tens of thousands of distinct CDR3 sequences, with 17% appearing a single time and 0.9% to 1% taken by the ten largest. The sample comprised naive CD8+ T cells from blood, with Jurkat cell RNA spiked in. Specified subset: FACS-sorted CD8+CD4-CCR7+CD45RA+ naive T cells. These receptors were obtained from a human donor in good health. Some libraries in this study had Jurkat cell RNA spiked in.

This clonotype was found many times. Written as DNA, the CDR3 is TGTGCCAGTAGCGAAGGTCACAAGCAGTTCTTC. It translates to CASSEGHKQFF. V usage is TRBV19 and J usage is TRBJ2-1; D is unclear. Germline V gene data show CDR1 as LNHDA and CDR2 as SQIVND (reference sequence). This CDR3 contains 11 residues. V lost 6 bases, J lost 11 bases, and 11 bases lay in between.

This clonotype was seen once. A clone one base away is much larger, so this may be a read error. CDR3 coding DNA: TGTGCCAGCCCCTCAGAGGGGGCCAGCGTCCTGACTTTC. This codes for CASPSEGASVLTF. This rearrangement joins TRBV5-8 to TRBJ2-6; 7 bases map to TRBD1. Germline-derived CDR1 and CDR2 are SGHTS and YDEGEE. The CDR3 spans 13 residues. The entire variable domain, with the rest obtained from reference TRBV5-8 and TRBJ2-6, is as follows: EAGVTQSPTHLIKTRGQQATLRCSPISGHTSVYWYQQALGLGLQFLLWYDEGEERNRGNFPPRFSGRQFPNYSSELNVNALELEDSALYLCASPSEGASVLTFGAGSRLTVL.

This clonotype was counted ten times or more. This sequence joins TRBV9 and TRBJ2-3; D perhaps matches TRBD2 (5 bases). Germline V gives CDR1 SGDLS, CDR2 YYNGEE. CDR3 size: 13 residues. V lost 9 bases to trimming and J lost 4 bases, with 15 bases between them. Here the CDR3 DNA reads TGTGCCACCTCGCGAGGGCAGGCAGATACGCAGTATTTT. This codes for CATSRGQADTQYF.

The V call is TRBV7-8, the J call TRBJ2-1, with D perhaps being TRBD1 or TRBD2 (5 bases each). V lost 2 bases and J 4 bases, leaving 9 bases between the germline ends. Germline V gives CDR1 SGHVS, CDR2 FQNEAQ. The CDR3 spans 14 residues. The CDR3 DNA sequence: TGTGCCAGCAGCTTACAGGGACCTTACAATGAGCAGTTCTTC. Protein sequence: CASSLQGPYNEQFF.

In this sample, this clonotype is medium-sized. V is TRBV20-1 and J is TRBJ1-3; no definite D call. This CDR3 is built from 15 residues. Germline CDR1 DFQATT, CDR2 SNEGSKA (reference sequence). The V end lost 4 bases, the J end lost 0 bases, and 13 bases lay between the germline ends. Here the CDR3 reads CSATPGRSSGNTIYF. In nucleotides, the CDR3 is TGCAGTGCTACCCCGGGAAGAAGCTCTGGAAACACCATATATTTT.

The sample holds many counts of this clonotype. The chain recombines TRBV6-5 with TRBJ1-1; D uncertain. This CDR3 comprises 10 residues. Per germline, CDR1 MNHEY and CDR2 SVGAGI. V was trimmed by 9 bases and J by 0 bases, leaving 2 bases between them. The DNA of the CDR3 is TGTGCCAGAGTGAACACTGAAGCTTTCTTT. This encodes CARVNTEAFF.

This clonotype has a count of ten or more. The chain links TRBV20-1 to TRBJ1-6, with D perhaps matching TRBD1 (6 bases). Germline V lookup: CDR1 DFQATT, CDR2 SNEGSKA (reference sequence). This CDR3 is built from 16 residues. The V end was cut by 1 base, the J end by 0 bases, with 10 bases between. The CDR3 is CSARALDSSYNSPLHF. Here the CDR3 DNA reads TGCAGTGCTAGAGCCTTGGACAGCTCCTATAATTCACCCCTCCACTTT.

On this clonotype: A much larger clone lies one base from this, so it may be a read error. The chain couples TRBV3-1 to TRBJ1-2; 10 bases are a match to TRBD1. CDR3 length: 15 residues. J lost 4 bases, V lost 0 bases, and 2 bases had no gene match. Germline CDR1 reads LGHDT; CDR2 reads YNNKEL (reference sequence). The CDR3 DNA follows: TGTGCCAGCAGCCAAGAGGGACAGGGGTGCTATGGCTACACCTTC. Translating gives CASSQEGQGCYGYTF.

This clonotype was seen a handful of times. A much larger clone sits a single nucleotide away, making a read error possible. The chain is built from TRBV28 and TRBJ2-5; 8 nucleotides match TRBD2. Germline CDR1 is MDHEN and CDR2 is SYDVKM. This CDR3 is 15 amino acids long. The CDR3 loop reads CAGSPGLVAGETQYF. The DNA of the CDR3 is TGTGCCGGCAGCCCGGGACTAGTGGCGGGAGAGACCCAGTACTTC.

This clonotype was observed many times. The V gene is TRBV20-1, the J gene TRBJ2-5; perhaps D is TRBD1 or TRBD2 (5 bases each). The CDR3 loop spans 14 amino acids. V was shortened by 2 bases and J by 5 bases, with 15 bases between the two germline ends. Germline V gene lookup returns CDR1 DFQATT and CDR2 SNEGSKA (reference sequence). Written as DNA, the CDR3 is TGCAGTGCTAGACGTCGGGACGAGGGGGAGACCCAGTACTTC. The encoded protein is CSARRRDEGETQYF.

This clonotype is termed medium-sized. CDR3 DNA: TGTGCCAGCAGTTACTCGTCAGCGGGAGGGCCCGACGAGCAGTACTTC. Protein: CASSYSSAGGPDEQYF. V is TRBV6-2 or TRBV6-3 and J is TRBJ2-7; TRBD2 agrees at 10 bases. In germline, CDR1 is MNHEY, CDR2 SVGEGT. The CDR3 has 16 amino acids. V shed 0 bases and J 5 bases; nucleotides not matched to a gene: 7.

This clonotype was counted at least ten times. V gene TRBV19 combines with J gene TRBJ1-5; a possible D gene is TRBD1 (6 bases). The CDR3 covers 15 residues. V lost 3 bases to trimming and J lost 6 bases, with 15 bases between them. Per germline, CDR1 LNHDA and CDR2 SQIVND (reference sequence). This chain's CDR3 is CASSIGTGGAQPQHF. In DNA form, the CDR3 reads TGTGCCAGTAGTATTGGGACGGGGGGCGCTCAGCCCCAGCATTTT. The whole variable domain, remainder taken from reference TRBV19 and TRBJ1-5, is DGGITQSPKYLFRKEGQNVTLSCEQNLNHDAMYWYRQDPGQGLRLIYYSQIVNDFQKGDIAEGYSVSREKKESFPLTVTSAQKNPTAFYLCASSIGTGGAQPQHFGDGTRLSIL.

There are many counts of this clonotype. This chain links TRBV7-2 with TRBJ2-7, with 7 bases fitting TRBD1. V was clipped by 6 bases and J by 4 bases; unmatched bases: 21. Looked up from germline, CDR1 is SGHTA and CDR2 is FQGNSA. This CDR3 spans 18 amino acids. CDR3 loop: CASSQYPPDRSFRYEQYF. CDR3 DNA: TGTGCCAGCAGTCAATATCCACCGGACAGGTCCTTTAGGTACGAGCAGTACTTC.

This clonotype was found many times. This chain joins TRBV28 and TRBJ2-3, with 8 bases identical to TRBD2. V shed 6 bases and J 0 bases; nucleotides not matched to a gene: 5. Per the germline V gene, CDR1 is MDHEN and CDR2 is SYDVKM. The CDR3 is made up of 15 amino acids. CDR3 sequence: CASSLLAESTDTQYF. The CDR3 region has the DNA TGTGCCAGCAGCTTACTAGCGGAGAGCACAGATACGCAGTATTTT.

This clonotype was observed many times. DNA for the CDR3: TGTGCCAGCAGTTTGGGGGGCCGGGACGAGCAGTACTTC. Protein sequence: CASSLGGRDEQYF. The chain has TRBV27 and TRBJ2-7; tentatively, D is TRBD1 or TRBD2 (6 bases each). The germline V and J ends were trimmed by 3 bases and 5 bases, with 11 bases remaining between them. The CDR3 has 13 residues. Germline V gene lookup returns CDR1 MNHEY and CDR2 SMNVEV (reference sequence).

Notes on this clonotype: A much larger clonotype is one base distant, so this may be a read error. The rearrangement joins TRBV9 to TRBJ2-7; D is perhaps TRBD2 (6 bases). Germline lookup yields CDR1 SGDLS and CDR2 YYNGEE. This CDR3 comprises 13 residues. This CDR3 is CAGSAGTAYEQYF. The CDR3 DNA reads TGTGCCGGCAGCGCCGGGACTGCCTACGAGCAGTACTTC.

This clonotype was detected many times. The DNA for the CDR3 is TGCGCCAGCAGCCAAGATATTAGCGGACAAGAGACCCAGTACTTC. The encoded protein is CASSQDISGQETQYF. This sequence joins TRBV4-3 and TRBJ2-5, with a possible D match to TRBD2 (6 bases). Per the germline V gene, CDR1 is LGHNA and CDR2 is YSLEER. CDR3 length: 15 amino acids. With 0 bases removed from V and 2 bases from J, the gap between germline ends came to 10 bases.

On this clonotype itself: A read error may account for a junction end that differs from germline. This rearrangement joins TRBV5-3 to TRBJ2-3; tentative D call: TRBD2 (6 bases). TRBV5-3 is flagged as an ORF with uncertain function. This CDR3 region has 16 residues. CDR3 DNA: TGTGCCAGCAGCTTAGCTCATGGGGGGTTCACAGATACGCAGTATTTT. Its protein product is CASSLAHGGFTDTQYF.

This clonotype was recorded at least ten times. The V gene is TRBV7-9, the J gene TRBJ2-7; a weak D match, TRBD1 (6 bases). There are 17 residues in the CDR3. V was shortened by 1 base and J by 2 bases, with 18 bases between the two germline ends. Germline V gene sequence: CDR1 SEHNR, CDR2 FQNEAQ (reference sequence). CDR3 in amino acids: CASSLDYDRSTAYEQYF. DNA of the CDR3: TGTGCCAGCAGCTTAGATTATGACAGGAGTACCGCCTACGAGCAGTACTTC.

This clonotype was detected ten times or more. V gene TRBV27 combines with J gene TRBJ1-5, with D possibly matching TRBD1 (6 bases). This CDR3 spans 14 amino acids. Germline V gene lookup returns CDR1 MNHEY and CDR2 SMNVEV (reference sequence). The V end was cut by 3 bases, the J end by 5 bases, with 11 bases between. The CDR3 loop reads CASSFSAGDQPQHF. The CDR3 DNA reads TGTGCCAGCAGTTTTTCGGCAGGGGATCAGCCCCAGCATTTT.

CDR3 nucleotides: TGTGCCAGCAGCCAAGGACTGCACAATGAGCAGTTCTTC. The encoded protein is CASSQGLHNEQFF. The chain is built from TRBV7-9 and TRBJ2-1; D might be TRBD2 (5 bases). In germline, CDR1 is SEHNR, CDR2 FQNEAQ (reference sequence). The germline V and J ends were trimmed by 5 bases and 5 bases, with 10 bases remaining between them. There are 13 residues in the CDR3.

By share, this clonotype counts as medium-sized. V usage is TRBV5-1 and J usage is TRBJ1-5; D possibly corresponds to TRBD1 (5 bases). CDR1 and CDR2 (germline): SGHRS, YFSETQ. The ends were cut back, 1 base at V and 4 bases at J, with 9 bases in the middle. The CDR3 covers 14 residues. CDR3 coding DNA: TGCGCCAGCAGCTTGACGGGGGAAAATCAGCCCCAGCATTTT. Residues: CASSLTGENQPQHF.